Shown below are 32 T cell receptor beta chains from a single sample sequenced in a study of shared clonotypes between healthy human individuals. Repertoires were generated with immunoSEQ multiplex PCR, while TCRdb's copy carries only in-frame clones and drops some. The data contain 550,000 to 600,000 clones, roughly 98% of them singletons. CD45RO-negative, CCR7-selected cells formed the naive CD8 fraction, which excluded terminally differentiated effector memory CD45RA+ cells. What was sequenced was naive CD8+ T cells sorted from blood. These receptor sequences come from a man aged 30-40 years in good health.

In nucleotides, the CDR3 is TGCGCCAGCAGCCAAGACCGGGACTTCTCTGGAAACACCATATATTTT. Its protein product is CASSQDRDFSGNTIYF. V is TRBV4-1 and J is TRBJ1-3, with TRBD1 as a possible D gene (5 bases). The CDR3 spans 16 residues. V gave up 0 bases and J gave up 0 bases, with 9 bases separating them. Germline V gene data show CDR1 as MGHRA and CDR2 as YSYEKL.

The chain couples TRBV28 to TRBJ2-7, with 7 bases identical to TRBD2. The CDR3 spans 16 residues. J was trimmed by 2 bases and V by 4 bases; bases with no gene match: 11. The germline V gene has CDR1 MDHEN and CDR2 SYDVKM. CDR3 in amino acids: CASSSSASGPTYEQYF. In DNA, the CDR3 is TGTGCCAGCAGTTCCAGTGCTAGCGGACCGACCTACGAGCAGTACTTC.

The V call is TRBV5-1, the J call TRBJ2-3, with TRBD2 identical over 10 bases. The CDR3 totals 16 residues. The germline gives CDR1 SGHRS, CDR2 YFSETQ. V dropped 3 bases and J dropped 4; count of bases not matched to a gene: 8. The CDR3 loop reads CASSSSSGSKADTQYF. As DNA, the CDR3 is TGCGCCAGCAGCTCCTCTAGCGGGAGTAAGGCAGATACGCAGTATTTT. The full variable domain, completed using reference TRBV5-1 and TRBJ2-3, is KAGVTQTPRYLIKTRGQQVTLSCSPISGHRSVSWYQQTPGQGLQFLFEYFSETQRNKGNFPGRFSGRQFSNSRSEMNVSTLELGDSALYLCASSSSSGSKADTQYFGPGTRLTVL.

The CDR3 sequence: CASRMAGEQFF. For the CDR3, the DNA is TGCGCCAGCAGGATGGCCGGTGAGCAGTTCTTC. The chain employs TRBV10-2 and TRBJ2-1, with D hard to call. This CDR3 contains 11 residues. Germline assignment: CDR1 WSHSY and CDR2 SAAADI. Trimming cost V 6 bases and J 9 bases, with 9 bases left between them.

The V and J genes are TRBV7-8 and TRBJ2-5; unclear D gene. The J call may be in error: the DNA end matches TRBJ2-7 better. Germline V CDR1 and CDR2: SGHVS, FQNEAQ. The CDR3 covers 14 residues. CDR3 region: CASSPRTETYEQYF. In DNA form, the CDR3 reads TGTGCCAGCAGCCCCCGGACGGAAACCTACGAGCAGTACTTC.

This clone was observed a single time. The chain employs TRBV19 and TRBJ1-5; no firm D call. CDR1 and CDR2 from the germline V gene are LNHDA and SQIVND (reference sequence). V was pared by 2 bases and J by 6 bases, with 11 bases between. The length of the CDR3 is 14 residues. The DNA for the CDR3 is TGTGCCAGTAGTATAAAGCAGGCCCGTCAGCCCCAGCATTTT. Protein product: CASSIKQARQPQHF.

The V gene is TRBV27, the J gene TRBJ2-1, with D possibly being TRBD1 or TRBD2 (6 bases each). Trimming stripped 0 bases from V and 1 base from J, with 10 bases between. CDR3 size: 16 residues. Looked up from germline, CDR1 is MNHEY and CDR2 is SMNVEV (reference sequence). CDR3 sequence reads: CASSLSAGQSYNEQFF. CDR3 in DNA: TGTGCCAGCAGTTTATCTGCGGGACAATCCTACAATGAGCAGTTCTTC.

J is TRBJ2-3 and V is TRBV6-1, with D uncertain. The CDR3 covers 15 residues. Germline CDR1 MNHNS, CDR2 SASEGT. V was pared by 7 bases and J by 0 bases, with 14 bases between. CDR3 amino acids: CASIGSKPSTDTQYF. For the CDR3, the DNA is TGTGCCAGCATAGGAAGTAAACCCAGCACAGATACGCAGTATTTT.

The chain links TRBV28 to TRBJ1-1; weak D call: TRBD1 (5 bases). The CDR3 consists of 14 residues. V was cut by 5 bases and J by 5 bases, with 15 bases left in between. CDR1 and CDR2 (germline): MDHEN, SYDVKM. CDR3: CASSGAVGKTEAFF. As DNA, the CDR3 is TGTGCCAGCAGTGGGGCGGTAGGGAAGACTGAAGCTTTCTTT. Full variable domain (rest looked up from reference TRBV28 and TRBJ1-1): DVKVTQSSRYLVKRTGEKVFLECVQDMDHENMFWYRQDPGLGLRLIYFSYDVKMKEKGDIPEGYSVSREKKERFSLILESASTNQTSMYLCASSGAVGKTEAFFGQGTRLTVV.

J is TRBJ1-2 and V is TRBV7-9; TRBD1 is a possible D gene (6 bases). The length of the CDR3 is 14 residues. Germline CDR1 is SEHNR and CDR2 is FQNEAQ (reference sequence). V shed 1 base and J shed 4 bases, with 10 bases lying between them. The CDR3 protein is CASSLEQGPYGYTF. The DNA of the CDR3 is TGTGCCAGCAGCTTAGAACAGGGACCCTATGGCTACACCTTC.

The V call is TRBV7-2, the J call TRBJ2-7, with 11 bases identical to TRBD2. The CDR3 covers 15 residues. Looked up from germline, CDR1 is SGHTA and CDR2 is FQGNSA. Trimming removed 4 bases from V and 9 bases from J; junction bases left unmatched: 11. In DNA form, the CDR3 reads TGTGCCAGCAGCTCCAGGGTACTAGCGGGAGATCGGCAGTACTTC. As protein: CASSSRVLAGDRQYF.

This chain connects TRBV14 to TRBJ2-7; D unclear. V lost 0 bases and J lost 5, with 17 bases in between. From germline, CDR1 is SGHDN and CDR2 FVKESK. The CDR3 sequence is 16 residues long. CDR3: CASSQDHGRPENEQYF. DNA of the CDR3: TGTGCCAGCAGCCAAGATCATGGGCGACCCGAGAACGAGCAGTACTTC.

The chain carries TRBV4-1 and TRBJ2-7; D not certain. CDR1 is MGHRA and CDR2 is YSYEKL in the germline V gene. Trimming shortened V by 0 bases and J by 4 bases, and 7 bases separated the two germline ends. This CDR3 region has 13 residues. The CDR3 DNA reads as TGCGCCAGCAGCCAAGAGATGGGTTACGAGCAGTACTTC. Its translation: CASSQEMGYEQYF.

This clone appeared once. V is TRBV28 and J is TRBJ2-2; D call uncertain. CDR1 is MDHEN and CDR2 is SYDVKM in the germline V gene. With 3 bases removed from V and 4 bases from J, the gap between germline ends came to 18 bases. There are 17 residues in the CDR3. CDR3 in amino acids: CASSLIGGWLPTGELFF. CDR3 bases: TGTGCCAGCAGTTTGATAGGTGGCTGGTTACCCACCGGGGAGCTGTTTTTT.

The rearrangement uses TRBV19 and TRBJ2-3; D perhaps matches TRBD2 (6 bases). Germline V CDR1 and CDR2: LNHDA, SQIVND (reference sequence). The V gene lost 5 bases and the J gene lost 6 bases, with 24 bases spanning the gap. The CDR3 consists of 17 residues. CDR3 region: CASSSTGTEAYWDTQYF. The DNA of the CDR3 is TGTGCCAGTAGTTCTACCGGGACTGAGGCCTACTGGGATACGCAGTATTTT. Using reference TRBV19 and TRBJ2-3 for the parts outside the CDR3, the full variable domain is DGGITQSPKYLFRKEGQNVTLSCEQNLNHDAMYWYRQDPGQGLRLIYYSQIVNDFQKGDIAEGYSVSREKKESFPLTVTSAQKNPTAFYLCASSSTGTEAYWDTQYFGPGTRLTVL.

The rearrangement uses TRBV28 and TRBJ1-1; D not certain. In germline, CDR1 is MDHEN, CDR2 SYDVKM. This CDR3 has 13 residues. The V gene lost 6 bases and the J gene lost 10 bases, with 18 bases spanning the gap. This CDR3 is CASRWNRASLAFF. The CDR3, as DNA: TGTGCCAGCAGATGGAACCGTGCCTCATTAGCTTTCTTT.

CDR3 amino acids: CASSFQGNAETQYF. The CDR3 coding sequence is TGCGCCAGCAGCTTTCAGGGTAACGCAGAGACCCAGTACTTC. The gene calls are TRBV4-1 and TRBJ2-5, with D possibly TRBD1 on 5 matching bases. The V gene's germline CDR1 is MGHRA and CDR2 YSYEKL. The CDR3 sequence is 14 residues long. Trimming shortened V by 5 bases and J by 4 bases, and 14 bases separated the two germline ends.

This clone has only one observation. The genes are TRBV6-6 and TRBJ2-7; possibly TRBD2 for D (5 bases). Per the germline V gene, CDR1 is MNHNY and CDR2 is SVGAGI (reference sequence). CDR3 length: 12 residues. V lost 10 bases and J 0 bases, leaving 10 bases between the germline ends. The CDR3 DNA sequence: TGTGCCACCAAGGAGGACTCCTACGAGCAGTACTTC. This sequence encodes CATKEDSYEQYF.

The chain is built from TRBV4-2 and TRBJ2-2; D is possibly TRBD2 (6 bases). The ends were cut back, 3 bases at V and 8 bases at J, with 16 bases in the middle. The CDR3 is 15 amino acids. Per the germline V gene, CDR1 is LGHNA and CDR2 is YNFKEQ. CDR3: CASSHTLATQGELFF. The CDR3 bases are TGTGCCAGCAGCCATACCCTAGCGACCCAAGGGGAGCTGTTTTTT.

This rearrangement joins TRBV7-9 to TRBJ2-7; D not resolved. The CDR3 runs 12 residues. The ends were cut back, 5 bases at V and 7 bases at J, with 12 bases in the middle. Germline lookup yields CDR1 SEHNR and CDR2 FQNEAQ (reference sequence). CDR3: CASSIMAGEQYF. CDR3 nucleotide sequence: TGTGCCAGCAGCATCATGGCCGGAGAGCAGTACTTC.

This chain uses TRBV7-9 with TRBJ2-1; no clear D. The CDR3 is 12 residues long. Germline CDR1 is SEHNR and CDR2 is FQNEAQ (reference sequence). With 4 bases removed from V and 10 bases from J, the gap between germline ends came to 11 bases. The DNA of the CDR3 is TGTGCCAGCAGCTCAGGTGTTTGGGAGCAGTTCTTC. Protein: CASSSGVWEQFF. Full variable domain (missing parts from reference TRBV7-9 and TRBJ2-1): DTGVSQNPRHKITKRGQNVTFRCDPISEHNRLYWYRQTLGQGPEFLTYFQNEAQLEKSRLLSDRFSAERPKGSFSTLEIQRTEQGDSAMYLCASSSGVWEQFFGPGTRLTVL.

The J gene is TRBJ2-3, the V gene TRBV7-9, with 11 bases that match TRBD2. This CDR3 is 16 amino acids long. J was trimmed by 6 bases and V by 5 bases; bases with no gene match: 10. CDR1 is SEHNR and CDR2 is FQNEAQ in the germline V gene (reference sequence). The CDR3 loop reads CASSITSGSTADTQYF. The CDR3 DNA sequence: TGTGCCAGCAGCATTACTAGCGGGAGCACGGCGGATACGCAGTATTTT.

The CDR3, as DNA: TGCGCCAGCAGCCAAGGGCTAGCGGGATTATGGAACACCGGGGAGCTGTTTTTT. Protein: CASSQGLAGLWNTGELFF. The chain uses TRBV4-3 and TRBJ2-2; TRBD2 matches 9 bases. The V and J ends lost 1 base and 1 base, in that order; junction bases with no gene match: 7. This CDR3 spans 18 amino acids. CDR1 and CDR2 (germline): LGHNA, YSLEER.

The chain combines TRBV7-9 with TRBJ2-5, with D perhaps given as TRBD1 or TRBD2 (6 bases each). CDR3 size: 15 residues. V lost 3 bases and J 5 bases, leaving 16 bases between the germline ends. Germline CDR1 SEHNR, CDR2 FQNEAQ (reference sequence). CDR3 nucleotide sequence: TGTGCCAGCAGCTTTCCTAGGGGGGTGTCCGAGACCCAGTACTTC. Amino acids: CASSFPRGVSETQYF.

V is TRBV29-1 and J is TRBJ2-7; no clear D. Germline V CDR1 and CDR2: SQVTM, ANQGSEA. The V and J ends lost 4 bases and 0 bases respectively, with 10 bases between them. This CDR3 has 13 amino acids. CDR3 nucleotides: TGCAGCGTTGGAACGGCAGTCTCCTACGAGCAGTACTTC. It yields the protein CSVGTAVSYEQYF.

The V and J genes are TRBV11-2 and TRBJ2-7; no reliable D call. With 3 bases removed from V and 3 bases from J, the gap between germline ends came to 18 bases. Germline CDR1 is SGHAT and CDR2 is FQNNGV. The CDR3 covers 16 residues. The CDR3 sequence: CASSFGRILSNYEQYF. The CDR3 coding sequence is TGTGCCAGCAGCTTTGGGCGTATTCTGTCTAACTACGAGCAGTACTTC. Full variable domain (outside the CDR3, taken from reference TRBV11-2 and TRBJ2-7): EAGVAQSPRYKIIEKRQSVAFWCNPISGHATLYWYQQILGQGPKLLIQFQNNGVVDDSQLPKDRFSAERLKGVDSTLKIQPAKLEDSAVYLCASSFGRILSNYEQYFGPGTRLTVT.

The rearrangement links TRBV27 to TRBJ2-1, with D perhaps being TRBD1 or TRBD2 (5 bases each). V was clipped by 6 bases and J by 5 bases, with 23 bases between them. Germline CDR1 MNHEY, CDR2 SMNVEV (reference sequence). This CDR3 region has 17 residues. The CDR3 DNA is TGTGCCAGCAGGGCAGGGACCCTGATGGGTGATGACAATGAGCAGTTCTTC. Encoded protein: CASRAGTLMGDDNEQFF.

With respect to this clone: The same CDR3 also results from other DNA sequences found in this sample. The rearrangement uses TRBV27 and TRBJ2-7, with 8 nucleotides matching TRBD1. The CDR3 has 13 amino acids. The germline V gene encodes CDR1 MNHEY and CDR2 SMNVEV (reference sequence). Germline trimming cut 6 bases from V and 3 bases from J; bases unmatched to any gene: 4. The CDR3 sequence: CASSPGQGYEQYF. For the CDR3, the DNA is TGTGCCAGCAGCCCTGGACAGGGCTACGAGCAGTACTTC.

This clone was recorded only once. The rearrangement uses TRBV7-9 and TRBJ1-3, with TRBD1 identical over 9 bases. The junction had 5 bases not matched to a gene; V was cut back by 5 bases and J by 3 bases. Germline V gives CDR1 SEHNR, CDR2 FQNEAQ (reference sequence). The CDR3 loop spans 15 amino acids. The CDR3 sequence: CASSRDRVYGNTIYF. The CDR3 DNA reads as TGTGCCAGCAGCCGGGACAGGGTTTATGGAAACACCATATATTTT.

The genes are TRBV7-2 and TRBJ2-7; D is possibly TRBD1 or TRBD2 (5 bases each). The CDR3 sequence is 15 residues long. The V gene lost 5 bases and the J gene lost 3 bases, with 17 bases spanning the gap. Germline values: CDR1 SGHTA, CDR2 FQGNSA. The CDR3 DNA sequence: TGTGCCAGCAGCCGCGCACGGGGCGAGGGCTACGAGCAGTACTTC. Encoded protein: CASSRARGEGYEQYF.

Notes on this clone: The same CDR3 arises from other DNA sequences in this sample as well. The chain is built from TRBV7-9 and TRBJ2-7; 13 nucleotides match TRBD2. Trimming cost V 4 bases and J 4 bases; bases outside gene matches: 4. This CDR3 is 15 amino acids long. CDR1 is SEHNR, CDR2 FQNEAQ, per germline (reference sequence). The CDR3 is CASSSGLAGVYEQYF. The CDR3 DNA sequence: TGTGCCAGCAGCTCAGGACTAGCGGGAGTGTACGAGCAGTACTTC.

DNA of the CDR3: TGTGCCAGCAGTTTAGGTGGCGGTTGGCGGGAGTCCGAGCAGTACTTC. It encodes CASSLGGGWRESEQYF. The chain carries TRBV28 and TRBJ2-7; 7 positions agree with TRBD2. Germline CDR1 and CDR2: MDHEN and SYDVKM. This CDR3 is 16 amino acids long. V shed 2 bases, J shed 6 bases, and the junction held 13 bases outside the gene matches.